The source of this T cell receptor (beta chain) is a study of shared clonotypes between healthy human individuals. Authors' methods: Quality scores were absent from the junction-only immunoSEQ sequences, so filtering differed. TCRdb's table, derived via immunoSEQ multiplex PCR, lists solely in-frame clones and lacks some. The DNA gave D and trimming, while V, J and clone size come from that table. The sample has over 400,000 clones; approximately 82% are singletons. Trimming removed 5 bases from V and 4 bases from J, with 6 bases in between. Germline CDR1 is LNHDA and CDR2 is SQIVND (reference sequence). The CDR3 sequence is 12 residues long.

The source material was PBMCs. The J gene is TRBJ1-3, the V gene TRBV19; D is ambiguous. The clonotype comes from a woman between 40 and 55 years old in good health. Some clones in this sample may be carry-over from other donors' samples. Here the CDR3 DNA reads TGTGCCAGTAGTTCGGGAGGAAACACCATATATTTT. Translation gives CASSSGGNTIYF.